These 21 T cell receptor beta chains share one sample of origin, sequenced in a study of blood T cell repertoires in COVID-19. The method was immunoSEQ multiplex PCR; TCRdb's version includes in-frame clones alone and lacks a portion of them. The sample includes about 300,000 clones, around nine tenths of them seen just once. Sequences were obtained from peripheral blood. The receptors shown here come from a man aged 65-85 years with acute or convalescent COVID-19.

The gene calls are TRBV7-9 and TRBJ2-5; D is undetermined. This CDR3 comprises 13 residues. Germline CDR1 reads SEHNR; CDR2 reads FQNEAQ (reference sequence). Trimming took off 1 base at V and 2 bases at J, with 5 bases between the two ends. In nucleotides, the CDR3 is TGTGCCAGCAGCTTAGGGCAGCAAGAGACCCAGTACTTC. Translated: CASSLGQQETQYF.

The chain uses TRBV28 and TRBJ1-2; weak D call: TRBD1 (6 bases). CDR1 and CDR2 (germline): MDHEN, SYDVKM. This CDR3 is 14 amino acids long. V lost 4 bases and J 2 bases, leaving 11 bases between the germline ends. CDR3 nucleotide sequence: TGTGCCAGCAGTTCTGGACAGATAAACTATGGCTACACCTTC. Its protein product is CASSSGQINYGYTF.

This chain uses TRBV7-2 with TRBJ2-2; 8 nucleotides align to TRBD1. Losses at the gene ends were 5 bases for V and 5 bases for J; bases not matched to a gene: 10. Germline CDR1 is SGHTA and CDR2 is FQGNSA. The CDR3 is made up of 16 amino acids. The CDR3 loop is CASSPGGRGRTGELFF. Here the CDR3 DNA reads TGTGCCAGCAGCCCTGGTGGCAGGGGGCGGACCGGGGAGCTGTTTTTT.

This rearrangement joins TRBV4-3 to TRBJ1-2; TRBD1 is a possible D gene (6 bases). Trimming shortened V by 0 bases and J by 4 bases, and 9 bases separated the two germline ends. This CDR3 has 14 residues. Germline CDR1 LGHNA, CDR2 YSLEER. Written as DNA, the CDR3 is TGCGCCAGCAGCCAAGATCAGGGGAGCTATGGCTACACCTTC. Its translation is CASSQDQGSYGYTF.

The V call is TRBV5-5, the J call TRBJ2-1; no clear D gene. Germline V gene sequence: CDR1 SGHKS, CDR2 YYEKEE (reference sequence). The V and J ends lost 0 bases and 1 base respectively, with 11 bases between them. This CDR3 comprises 16 residues. As DNA, the CDR3 is TGTGCCAGCAGCTTGGAGCCAGCGCTTTCCTACAATGAGCAGTTCTTC. Its protein is CASSLEPALSYNEQFF.

This sequence joins TRBV29-1 and TRBJ2-7; the match to TRBD1 covers 7 bases. V shed 5 bases, J shed 5 bases, and the junction held 9 bases outside the gene matches. In germline, CDR1 is SQVTM, CDR2 ANQGSEA. This CDR3 is 13 amino acids long. This CDR3 reads CSVTQQGIHEQYF. The DNA for the CDR3 is TGCAGCGTTACTCAACAGGGGATCCACGAGCAGTACTTC.

The chain combines TRBV5-5 with TRBJ2-5; a possible D gene is TRBD1 (6 bases). V lost 4 bases, J lost 6 bases, and 22 bases lay in between. This CDR3 comprises 16 residues. Germline lookup yields CDR1 SGHKS and CDR2 YYEKEE (reference sequence). The CDR3 region has the DNA TGTGCCAGCAGCCTAACTGCCCCAACAGGGATGAAGACCCAGTACTTC. It yields the protein CASSLTAPTGMKTQYF.

The rearrangement uses TRBV15 and TRBJ2-1, with D uncertain. The V and J ends lost 0 bases and 10 bases respectively, with 13 bases between them. Germline lookup yields CDR1 LNHNV and CDR2 YYDKDF (reference sequence). The CDR3 contains 14 residues. The CDR3 loop reads CATSREPPAGEQFF. Here the CDR3 DNA reads TGTGCCACCAGCAGAGAGCCCCCCGCCGGGGAGCAGTTCTTC. Looking up the rest from reference TRBV15 and TRBJ2-1 gives the full variable domain: DAMVIQNPRYQVTQFGKPVTLSCSQTLNHNVMYWYQQKSSQAPKLLFHYYDKDFNNEADTPDNFQSRRPNTSFCFLDIRSPGLGDTAMYLCATSREPPAGEQFFGPGTRLTVL.

This clone was observed a few times. V is TRBV28 and J is TRBJ2-2; TRBD1 matches 7 bases. Losses at the gene ends were 7 bases for V and 3 bases for J; bases not matched to a gene: 14. Germline V gives CDR1 MDHEN, CDR2 SYDVKM. The CDR3 extends over 17 amino acids. CDR3 in DNA: TGTGCCAGCACCACTAGGAAGGGGGCGAGGGACACCGGGGAGCTGTTTTTT. Translating gives CASTTRKGARDTGELFF.

About this clone: A junction end diverges from the germline sequence, so it may reflect a read error. The chain has TRBV28 and TRBJ1-5; the D is unclear. Germline CDR1 is MDHEN and CDR2 is SYDVKM. The CDR3 is 12 residues long. This chain's CDR3 is CASSLSERGQTF. The DNA for the CDR3 is TGTGCCAGCAGTTTAAGTGAGCGAGGTCAGACTTTT.

The CDR3 reads CASSPHGQAYNEQFF. Written as DNA, the CDR3 is TGTGCCAGCAGCCCGCACGGACAGGCATACAATGAGCAGTTCTTC. The chain combines TRBV7-2 with TRBJ2-1, with 7 nucleotides matching TRBD1. After removal of 5 bases from V and 4 bases from J, the junction contained 8 bases not matched to a gene. This CDR3 contains 15 residues. Germline V gene sequence: CDR1 SGHTA, CDR2 FQGNSA.

This clone was counted once. The V call is TRBV5-3, the J call TRBJ1-2; D might be TRBD1 (6 bases). TRBV5-3 qualifies as an ORF whose function is uncertain. V was pared by 0 bases and J by 1 base, with 28 bases between. This CDR3 comprises 21 residues. The CDR3 spells CARSLGGPLDSRPNNNYGYTF. The CDR3 DNA reads as TGTGCCAGAAGCTTGGGGGGGCCACTCGACAGTCGACCCAACAATAACTATGGCTACACCTTC.

This rearrangement joins TRBV7-2 to TRBJ1-2; no clear D gene. Germline V gene sequence: CDR1 SGHTA, CDR2 FQGNSA. The CDR3 consists of 17 residues. Trimming stripped 1 base from V and 0 bases from J, with 15 bases between. The CDR3 is CASSLGGGQSSNYGYTF. The CDR3, as DNA: TGTGCCAGCAGCTTAGGTGGTGGGCAGTCTTCTAACTATGGCTACACCTTC. Together with reference TRBV7-2 and TRBJ1-2, the CDR3 gives the full variable domain: GAGVSQSPSNKVTEKGKDVELRCDPISGHTALYWYRQSLGQGLEFLIYFQGNSAPDKSGLPSDRFSAERTGGSVSTLTIQRTQQEDSAVYLCASSLGGGQSSNYGYTFGSGTRLTVV.

The rearrangement uses TRBV7-2 and TRBJ2-2; D might be TRBD1 (6 bases). The CDR3 covers 16 residues. Trimming shortened V by 2 bases and J by 0 bases, and 10 bases separated the two germline ends. The germline CDR1 and CDR2 sequences are SGHTA and FQGNSA. The CDR3 bases are TGTGCCAGCAGCTTACAGGGGCCGGCGAACACCGGGGAGCTGTTTTTT. Protein product: CASSLQGPANTGELFF.

The chain is built from TRBV5-1 and TRBJ2-5, with 8 bases lining up with TRBD2. This CDR3 has 14 residues. The V gene end was trimmed by 3 bases and the J gene end by 4 bases; junction bases not matched to a gene: 5. In germline, CDR1 is SGHRS, CDR2 YFSETQ. The CDR3 reads CASSSTSARETQYF. CDR3 DNA: TGCGCCAGCAGCTCGACTAGCGCCCGAGAGACCCAGTACTTC.

The CDR3 DNA reads as TGCGCCAGCAGCAAAGCCAGACAGCCGAACACTGAAGCTTTCTTT. Amino acid sequence: CASSKARQPNTEAFF. The V gene is TRBV5-1, the J gene TRBJ1-1, with D possibly being TRBD1 (5 bases). CDR1 SGHRS and CDR2 YFSETQ come from the germline V gene. The CDR3 sequence is 15 residues long. V lost 4 bases to trimming and J lost 1 base, with 14 bases between them.

The J gene is TRBJ1-5, the V gene TRBV20-1, with TRBD1 matching over 7 bases. The J segment lost 3 bases and the V segment lost 3 bases, leaving 8 bases of the junction unmatched. Germline lookup yields CDR1 DFQATT and CDR2 SNEGSKA (reference sequence). This CDR3 has 15 amino acids. The CDR3 region is CSASFPDRFNQPQHF. Written as DNA, the CDR3 is TGCAGTGCTAGTTTCCCGGACAGGTTCAATCAGCCCCAGCATTTT.

This chain connects TRBV28 to TRBJ1-4; 7 bases match TRBD1. This CDR3 is 20 amino acids long. The ends lost 5 bases at V and 3 bases at J; junction bases unmatched: 21. The germline CDR1 and CDR2 sequences are MDHEN and SYDVKM. The CDR3 sequence: CASSPSPTGKFSVANEKLFF. DNA of the CDR3: TGTGCCAGCAGTCCTTCTCCGACAGGGAAGTTTTCTGTAGCTAATGAAAAACTGTTTTTT.

A single count supports this clone. V is TRBV7-9 and J is TRBJ2-7; possibly TRBD2 for D (6 bases). The CDR3 extends over 13 amino acids. CDR1 is SEHNR and CDR2 is FQNEAQ in the germline V gene (reference sequence). V was clipped by 4 bases and J by 3 bases, with 10 bases between them. CDR3 DNA sequence: TGTGCCAGCAGCTCAACTAGCAGCTACGAGCAGTACTTC. It specifies CASSSTSSYEQYF.

A few counts support this clone. The chain employs TRBV28 and TRBJ2-1; TRBD2 matches at 10 bases. V gave up 0 bases and J gave up 9 bases; unmatched junction bases: 5. This CDR3 is built from 15 residues. The germline V gene encodes CDR1 MDHEN and CDR2 SYDVKM. CDR3 sequence: CASSLWGTSEAEQFF. The CDR3 nucleotides read TGTGCCAGCAGTTTATGGGGGACTAGCGAGGCTGAGCAGTTCTTC.

The chain links TRBV7-9 to TRBJ1-2, with D uncertain. Looked up from germline, CDR1 is SEHNR and CDR2 is FQNEAQ (reference sequence). CDR3 length equals 13 residues. The germline V and J ends were trimmed by 1 base and 6 bases, with 9 bases remaining between them. The DNA of the CDR3 is TGTGCCAGCAGCTTAGTCCGAGAGGATGGCTACACCTTC. It is translated as CASSLVREDGYTF.